Following are 5 T cell receptor beta chains from one sample sequenced in a study of cytotoxic CD8 clonotypes in ibrutinib-treated CLL. Libraries were prepared by immunoSEQ multiplex PCR; TCRdb keeps only in-frame clonotypes and omits some of them. Of some 140,000 clones listed, 75% to 85% were seen once; the top ten hold around 13%. Here the sequenced sample was PBMCs, taken after 12 months of ibrutinib treatment. These receptors were collected from a human donor with chronic lymphocytic leukemia.

This clone was seen only a few times. The V call is TRBV6-5, the J call TRBJ1-2; no reliable D call. The CDR3 loop spans 12 amino acids. Germline V CDR1 and CDR2: MNHEY, SVGAGI. The ends were cut back, 7 bases at V and 4 bases at J, with 10 bases in the middle. CDR3: CASTDTFYGYTF. The CDR3 DNA follows: TGTGCCAGCACCGACACCTTCTATGGCTACACCTTC.

V is TRBV28 and J is TRBJ2-3, with D perhaps matching TRBD2 (5 bases). CDR1 and CDR2 from the germline V gene are MDHEN and SYDVKM. This CDR3 spans 13 amino acids. The V and J ends lost 9 bases and 1 base respectively, with 11 bases between them. Here the CDR3 DNA reads TGTGCCAGTTCGGGCGGGCGCACAGATACGCAGTATTTT. This translates into CASSGGRTDTQYF.

This chain uses TRBV4-3 with TRBJ1-1; weak D call: TRBD1 (5 bases). Germline-derived CDR1 and CDR2 are LGHNA and YSLEER. V lost 1 base and J lost 7, with 10 bases in between. The CDR3 sequence is 13 residues long. The chain's CDR3 is CASSQGVQGEAFF. The DNA of the CDR3 is TGCGCCAGCAGCCAAGGGGTCCAGGGTGAAGCTTTCTTT.

V is TRBV2 and J is TRBJ2-1, with unresolved D. Germline CDR1 reads SNHLY; CDR2 reads FYNNEI. This CDR3 contains 16 residues. V was clipped by 7 bases and J by 4 bases, with 20 bases between them. As DNA, the CDR3 is TGTGCCAGCACTACAAGACTCCAATTAGAATACAATGAGCAGTTCTTC. It encodes CASTTRLQLEYNEQFF.

The rearrangement uses TRBV28 and TRBJ1-1; D remains unclear. Germline CDR1 is MDHEN and CDR2 is SYDVKM. V lost 2 bases and J lost 4, with 8 bases in between. The CDR3 has 13 amino acids. CDR3 loop: CASSLATFTEAFF. For the CDR3, the DNA is TGTGCCAGCAGTTTAGCTACCTTCACTGAAGCTTTCTTT.